One sample yielded the 24 T cell receptor beta chains listed below, sequenced in a study of blood T cells in healthy people across ages. Together with a sample-barcoded 5' primer, a J-beta primer mix was included in a second PCR lasting roughly 6 to 12 cycles. MiXCR, run by TCRdb on the 5' RACE reads, gives a single entry per CDR3 protein. Of almost 1 million distinct CDR3 sequences in the sample, just over 50% are singletons; the top ten hold over 20%. What was sequenced was blood. The receptor source for this set is a woman aged 60-75 years in good health.

Many counts were recorded for this clonotype. The V call is TRBV18, the J call TRBJ2-5; 11 bases are a match to TRBD1. This CDR3 has 15 residues. Germline values: CDR1 KGHSH, CDR2 LQKENI. V lost 1 base, J lost 3 bases, and 1 base stayed unmatched. CDR3 sequence: CASSPRTGGEETQYF. CDR3 nucleotides: TGTGCCAGCTCACCACGGACAGGGGGCGAAGAGACCCAGTACTTC. The whole variable domain, filled in from reference TRBV18 and TRBJ2-5, reads NAGVMQNPRHLVRRRGQEARLRCSPMKGHSHVYWYRQLPEEGLKFMVYLQKENIIDESGMPKERFSAEFPKEGPSILRIQQVVRGDSAAYFCASSPRTGGEETQYFGPGTRLLVL.

The chain recombines TRBV3-1 with TRBJ2-7; D remains ambiguous. V was trimmed by 6 bases and J by 4 bases, leaving 16 bases between them. Germline V gene lookup returns CDR1 LGHDT and CDR2 YNNKEL (reference sequence). The CDR3 has 14 residues. CDR3 residues: CASSVAPVRYEQYF. The CDR3 region has the DNA TGTGCCAGCAGTGTTGCGCCAGTCAGGTACGAGCAGTACTTC.

The chain combines TRBV3-1 with TRBJ2-3; D perhaps matches TRBD1 (6 bases). Germline-derived CDR1 and CDR2 are LGHDT and YNNKEL (reference sequence). CDR3 length equals 15 residues. V was pared by 4 bases and J by 1 base, with 12 bases between. CDR3 bases: TGTGCCAGCAGCCGGAACACAGGGCGCACAGATACGCAGTATTTT. Encoded protein: CASSRNTGRTDTQYF.

This clonotype came up a few times. The CDR3 region is CASRPELDNEQYF. The CDR3 DNA follows: TGTGCCAGCAGACCGGAACTCGACAATGAGCAGTACTTC. This chain joins TRBV7-2 and TRBJ2-5; D unclear. The CDR3 length is 13 residues. CDR1 and CDR2 from the germline V gene are SGHTA and FQGNSA. The V end lost 6 bases, the J end lost 11 bases, and 19 bases lay between the germline ends.

The V call is TRBV18, the J call TRBJ2-2; D uncertain. With 5 bases removed from V and 6 bases from J, the gap between germline ends came to 10 bases. CDR1 and CDR2 from the germline V gene are KGHSH and LQKENI. This CDR3 is built from 13 residues. The CDR3 bases are TGTGCCAGCTCAAATCTAGGCCCCGGGGAGCTGTTTTTT. This codes for CASSNLGPGELFF.

This rearrangement joins TRBV11-1 to TRBJ1-1, with D perhaps TRBD1 (5 bases). The V gene's germline CDR1 is SGHAT and CDR2 FQDESV (reference sequence). V shed 5 bases and J shed 3 bases, with 13 bases lying between them. CDR3 size: 14 residues. CDR3 region: CASSQDGGYTEAFF. The CDR3 nucleotides read TGTGCCAGCAGCCAAGATGGGGGATACACTGAAGCTTTCTTT.

There are a few counts of this clonotype. The chain couples TRBV7-9 to TRBJ2-2, with TRBD2 matching 10 bases. V dropped 5 bases and J dropped 6; count of bases not matched to a gene: 18. The CDR3 totals 19 residues. Looked up from germline, CDR1 is SEHNR and CDR2 is FQNEAQ (reference sequence). The chain's CDR3 is CASSPSEREGRGKAGELFF. CDR3 sequence (DNA): TGTGCCAGCAGCCCTAGCGAGCGGGAGGGCAGAGGAAAGGCCGGGGAGCTGTTTTTT. The whole variable domain, filled in from reference TRBV7-9 and TRBJ2-2, reads DTGVSQNPRHKITKRGQNVTFRCDPISEHNRLYWYRQTLGQGPEFLTYFQNEAQLEKSRLLSDRFSAERPKGSFSTLEIQRTEQGDSAMYLCASSPSEREGRGKAGELFFGEGSRLTVL.

The chain joins TRBV4-1 to TRBJ2-1, with D unclear. With the DNA end fitting TRBJ2-7 better, the J assignment may be wrong. Germline loops: CDR1 MGHRA, CDR2 YSYEKL. The CDR3 contains 15 residues. Written as DNA, the CDR3 is TGCGCCAGCAGCACCCCATGGAGCTCCTACAATGAGCAGTACTTC. Its protein is CASSTPWSSYNEQYF.

The CDR3 region is CASSVGLAGYDEQFF. As DNA, the CDR3 is TGTGCCAGCAGCGTAGGCCTAGCCGGTTACGATGAGCAGTTCTTC. The rearrangement uses TRBV9 and TRBJ2-1, with a possible D match to TRBD2 (5 bases). This CDR3 has 15 amino acids. Trimming removed 0 bases from V and 8 bases from J, with 15 bases in between. Germline lookup yields CDR1 SGDLS and CDR2 YYNGEE. The full variable domain, with the rest looked up from reference TRBV9 and TRBJ2-1, is DSGVTQTPKHLITATGQRVTLRCSPRSGDLSVYWYQQSLDQGLQFLIQYYNGEERAKGNILERFSAQQFPDLHSELNLSSLELGDSALYFCASSVGLAGYDEQFFGPGTRLTVL.

In the case of this clonotype: A read error is possible here, since a much larger clone lies one base away. This CDR3 fails to terminate in the conserved phenylalanine or tryptophan, so it likely reflects a read error. J is TRBJ2-5 and V is TRBV7-2, with 7 bases lining up with TRBD2. The germline V gene has CDR1 SGHTA and CDR2 FQGNSA. The CDR3 has 13 amino acids. The ends lost 5 bases at V and 3 bases at J; junction bases unmatched: 3. Here the CDR3 reads CASSVGTKETQYC. The CDR3 DNA is TGTGCCAGCAGCGTAGGGACTAAAGAGACCCAGTACTGC.

The gene calls are TRBV5-5 and TRBJ2-4, with 10 bases that match TRBD1. Germline V gene sequence: CDR1 SGHKS, CDR2 YYEKEE (reference sequence). This CDR3 is 16 amino acids long. V was pared by 4 bases and J by 8 bases, with 12 bases of the junction left unmatched. The CDR3 nucleotides read TGTGCCAGCAGCACTAACCCAGGGACAGGGGTGGACATTCAGTACTTC. Amino acid sequence: CASSTNPGTGVDIQYF.

The chain joins TRBV12-3 or TRBV12-4 to TRBJ2-7; D is unclear. This CDR3 region has 15 residues. V was pared by 3 bases and J by 6 bases, with 18 bases between. The CDR3 DNA is TGTGCCAGCAGTTTTTTCCCGGAACCCCGGAGCGAGCAGTACTTC. This encodes CASSFFPEPRSEQYF.

This clonotype appeared many times. The rearrangement joins TRBV20-1 to TRBJ2-5; perhaps D is TRBD1 or TRBD2 (5 bases each). The CDR3 totals 12 residues. Germline V gene data show CDR1 as DFQATT and CDR2 as SNEGSKA (reference sequence). The CDR3 nucleotides are TGCAGCGCTCGCTGGGGCGGGGAGACCCAGTACTTC. Encoded protein: CSARWGGETQYF.

This clonotype was seen at least ten times. J is TRBJ2-3 and V is TRBV10-1; tentatively, D is TRBD2 (5 bases). Germline V gives CDR1 WNHNN, CDR2 SYGVQD (reference sequence). Trimming pared 2 bases from V and 8 bases from J, leaving 5 bases between. There are 11 residues in the CDR3. The DNA for the CDR3 is TGCGCCAGCAGTGAGGAGGGTACGCAGTATTTT. This translates into CASSEEGTQYF.

This clonotype has more than one count but fewer than ten. The chain combines TRBV28 with TRBJ2-5; D gene ambiguous. CDR3 length: 11 residues. The ends were cut back, 3 bases at V and 6 bases at J, with 5 bases in the middle. Germline CDR1 is MDHEN and CDR2 is SYDVKM. The CDR3 DNA is TGTGCCAGCAGTTTCTACCAGACCCAGTACTTC. This gives the protein CASSFYQTQYF.

The chain's CDR3 is CASSPLTPMGEQFF. DNA for the CDR3: TGTGCCAGCAGCCCGTTGACTCCGATGGGTGAGCAGTTCTTC. The V and J genes are TRBV7-2 and TRBJ2-1, with D uncertain. This CDR3 region has 14 residues. Germline V gene data show CDR1 as SGHTA and CDR2 as FQGNSA. V was pared by 5 bases and J by 9 bases, with 17 bases between.

CDR3 protein: CSAPTGGRGGYTF. The CDR3 DNA reads as TGCAGTGCCCCGACAGGGGGGAGAGGTGGCTACACCTTC. This chain connects TRBV20-1 to TRBJ1-2; 9 nucleotides line up with TRBD1. CDR1 is DFQATT and CDR2 is SNEGSKA in the germline V gene (reference sequence). V lost 6 bases, J lost 7 bases, and 9 bases stayed unmatched. This CDR3 contains 13 residues.

This sequence joins TRBV3-1 and TRBJ2-3; TRBD2 matches 8 bases. Unmatched junction bases numbered 10, after V lost 0 bases and J lost 2 bases. Per the germline V gene, CDR1 is LGHDT and CDR2 is YNNKEL (reference sequence). CDR3 length: 18 residues. Written as DNA, the CDR3 is TGTGCCAGCAGCCAAGAAGGCAAGCGGGAGCTCGTCACAGATACGCAGTATTTT. Protein: CASSQEGKRELVTDTQYF.

The chain has TRBV29-1 and TRBJ2-6; D perhaps matches TRBD2 (5 bases). The V and J ends lost 8 bases and 1 base respectively, with 18 bases between them. Germline V gene lookup returns CDR1 SQVTM and CDR2 ANQGSEA. The CDR3 covers 16 residues. CDR3 residues: CSTRGALNSGANVLTF. CDR3 DNA sequence: TGCAGCACCCGGGGAGCTTTGAATTCTGGGGCCAACGTCCTGACTTTC. Supplemented by reference TRBV29-1 and TRBJ2-6, the full variable domain reads SAVISQKPSRDICQRGTSLTIQCQVDSQVTMMFWYRQQPGQSLTLIATANQGSEATYESGFVIDKFPISRPNLTFSTLTVSNMSPEDSSIYLCSTRGALNSGANVLTFGAGSRLTVL.

V is TRBV6-2 or TRBV6-3 and J is TRBJ2-1; 8 bases agree with TRBD2. The ends lost 6 bases at V and 3 bases at J; junction bases unmatched: 4. The CDR3 runs 14 residues. From germline, CDR1 is MNHEY and CDR2 SVGEGT. This chain's CDR3 is CASRGTSHYNEQFF. In nucleotides, the CDR3 is TGTGCCAGCAGGGGGACTAGTCACTACAATGAGCAGTTCTTC.

The chain combines TRBV12-3 or TRBV12-4 with TRBJ2-5, with D possibly being TRBD2 (5 bases). The last part of the DNA fits TRBJ2-7 better; the J call may be wrong. The CDR3 length is 14 residues. The CDR3 region is CASSLRVNAYEQYF. The CDR3 DNA sequence: TGTGCCAGCAGTTTGCGGGTTAACGCCTACGAGCAGTACTTC.

The gene calls are TRBV20-1 and TRBJ2-7, with 8 bases that match TRBD2. The trim removed 5 bases at V and 4 bases at J, leaving 19 bases unmatched. Germline CDR1 reads DFQATT; CDR2 reads SNEGSKA (reference sequence). This CDR3 is built from 17 residues. The CDR3 reads CSAGSGTMAGGGYEQYF. DNA for the CDR3: TGCAGTGCTGGCTCTGGGACGATGGCGGGAGGAGGGTACGAGCAGTACTTC.

This clonotype was recorded a few times. The rearrangement uses TRBV29-1 and TRBJ2-3; unclear D gene. This CDR3 has 13 residues. Germline V lookup: CDR1 SQVTM, CDR2 ANQGSEA. V gave up 6 bases and J gave up 2 bases, with 12 bases separating them. The DNA of the CDR3 is TGCAGCGTCGCCGCTTTTAACACAGATACGCAGTATTTT. Its protein is CSVAAFNTDTQYF.

This clonotype has a handful of counts. The chain is built from TRBV28 and TRBJ2-3; D not resolved. CDR1 is MDHEN and CDR2 is SYDVKM in the germline V gene. The CDR3 has 18 amino acids. Trimming removed 3 bases from V and 2 bases from J, with 21 bases in between. The CDR3 loop is CASSFLFSAGQNTDTQYF. CDR3 DNA: TGTGCCAGCAGTTTCTTGTTCTCGGCCGGGCAGAACACAGATACGCAGTATTTT.